This T cell receptor (beta chain) is from a study of cytomegalovirus exposure and HLA in healthy donors. Germline-derived CDR1 and CDR2 are LGHNT and FRNRAP. The CDR3 is made up of 15 amino acids. Trimming at V came to 5 bases and at J to 2 bases, leaving 4 bases not matched to a gene. Notes on the study in general: An analysis done earlier found most TCR beta V segments productive about 87% or about 30% of the time. A few chains tied to CMV proved CMV antigen-specific in vitro. Cytomegalovirus association was listed for 150 or so TCR beta chains.

This clone showed up just a few times. Its antigen remains unidentified. The PCR used 60 Vbeta and 13 Jbeta primers. Generated by immunoSEQ multiplex PCR, the TCRdb table keeps only in-frame clones and is missing some. Of 90,000 to 150,000 clones listed, over 75% are singletons. The rearrangement joins TRBV12-5 to TRBJ2-5, with 11 bases identical to TRBD2. The sample taken for sequencing was PBMCs. The receptor was isolated from a man aged 35-49 years in good health and CMV-seropositive. The CDR3 region has the DNA TGTGCTAGTGGTACAACTAGCGGGGGTCAAGAGACCCAGTACTTC. Encoded protein: CASGTTSGGQETQYF.